Included here is one T cell receptor beta chain sequence, with context. Its antigen is as yet unknown. This sample was taken from a study of CD8+ T cells in alopecia areata. Germline V CDR1 and CDR2: SGDLS, YYNGEE. The CDR3 covers 16 residues. The germline V and J ends were trimmed by 3 bases and 2 bases, with 17 bases remaining between them. RNA, once extracted, was reverse transcribed into cDNA for use as the sequencing template. Some clones are missing from TCRdb's copy, which holds only in-frame ones; the method was immunoSEQ multiplex PCR. The repertoire holds about 150,000 clones, with 54% as singletons. As to treatment: oral pan-JAK inhibitor, 5-10 mg twice daily. Regarding the study as a whole: Whether baseline CD8+ expansion is linked to response remains uncertain, given a single nonresponder. Expanded CD8+ clones among the top 100, and scalp clonality, were significantly decreased by tofacitinib. A large proportion of expanded lesional clones were detected persisting in scalp and blood during tofacitinib. Mice showed TCR sharing more clearly than patients did, possibly owing to HLA.

The TCR sequence derives from a human donor with alopecia areata. V and J are TRBV9 and TRBJ1-2; perhaps TRBD1 as D (5 bases). Source: CD8+ T cells sorted from blood, taken at week 4, from a patient treated with tofacitinib. CDR3 nucleotides: TGTGCCAGCAGCGCTGCGCCGTGGGACCCAAACTATGGCTACACCTTC. Protein sequence: CASSAAPWDPNYGYTF.